The 15 T cell receptor beta chains reported below all come from one sample, sequenced in a study of T cells in Graves' hyperthyroidism and ophthalmopathy. RNA transcripts served as the template for amplifying TCR beta CDR3 regions. Primed by the HTBI set, a first-round RT-PCR was run on the TCR CDR3. TCRdb re-called the multiplex PCR reads through MiXCR, storing one row per CDR3 protein. Of 700,000 to 850,000 distinct CDR3 sequences listed, around a third are singletons. The sequenced sample was blood. These receptors all stem from a woman aged 40-49 years with Graves' hyperthyroidism.

CDR3 sequence (DNA): TGTGCCAGTACCCCTTCGCCGTTATTGAACACTGAAGCTTTCTTT. Translated, it gives CASTPSPLLNTEAFF. The V call is TRBV19, the J call TRBJ1-1; D gene unclear. The V gene lost 7 bases and the J gene lost 0 bases, with 15 bases spanning the gap. The CDR3 sequence is 15 residues long. CDR1 and CDR2 (germline): LNHDA, SQIVND (reference sequence).

The V gene is TRBV9, the J gene TRBJ2-7; 7 nucleotides agree with TRBD2. CDR1 is SGDLS, CDR2 YYNGEE, per germline. The CDR3 totals 16 residues. With V trimmed by 3 bases and J by 2 bases, 11 bases remained unmatched. This chain's CDR3 is CASSDSEGGRPYEQYF. The CDR3 region has the DNA TGTGCCAGCAGCGATTCGGAGGGCGGGAGACCCTACGAGCAGTACTTC.

This clonotype was recorded at least ten times. This chain joins TRBV7-9 and TRBJ2-5; the D is unclear. The CDR3 spans 14 residues. Trimming shortened V by 5 bases and J by 4 bases, and 14 bases separated the two germline ends. Germline V lookup: CDR1 SEHNR, CDR2 FQNEAQ (reference sequence). The DNA for the CDR3 is TGTGCCAGCAGCCGGCTTCGGAGTGGAGAGACCCAGTACTTC. This codes for CASSRLRSGETQYF.

The sample holds many counts of this clonotype. This rearrangement joins TRBV12-3 or TRBV12-4 to TRBJ1-2; D not resolved. Between the trimmed V and J ends, which lost 7 bases and 5 bases, there was a span of 17 bases. The CDR3 is made up of 14 amino acids. CDR3 sequence (DNA): TGTGCCAGCAATACCGTTGGCGGCATATATGGCTACACCTTC. Translating gives CASNTVGGIYGYTF.

V and J are TRBV20-1 and TRBJ1-5, with D unresolved. Between the trimmed V and J ends, which lost 7 bases and 2 bases, there was a span of 9 bases. Germline assignment: CDR1 DFQATT and CDR2 SNEGSKA (reference sequence). This CDR3 contains 12 residues. Written as DNA, the CDR3 is TGCAGTGGGGTTATGGGCAATCAGCCCCAGCATTTT. Translation: CSGVMGNQPQHF.

This clonotype appeared many times. The genes are TRBV12-3 or TRBV12-4 and TRBJ1-1, with D unclear. This CDR3 comprises 11 residues. V was clipped by 5 bases and J by 6 bases, with 7 bases between them. CDR3 region: CASSVVAEAFF. CDR3 coding DNA: TGTGCCAGCAGTGTGGTAGCTGAAGCTTTCTTT.

This clonotype was picked up many times. The chain combines TRBV29-1 with TRBJ1-5; 7 bases line up with TRBD1. The CDR3 contains 13 residues. In germline, CDR1 is SQVTM, CDR2 ANQGSEA. V shed 7 bases and J 4 bases; nucleotides not matched to a gene: 7. CDR3 sequence reads: CSALGTVNQPQHF. The DNA of the CDR3 is TGCAGCGCACTGGGGACAGTTAATCAGCCCCAGCATTTT.

V is TRBV2 and J is TRBJ1-6; maybe TRBD1 (5 bases). Germline lookup yields CDR1 SNHLY and CDR2 FYNNEI. V shed 2 bases and J shed 8 bases, with 10 bases lying between them. This CDR3 is built from 14 residues. The CDR3 nucleotides are TGTGCCAGCAGTGAAACGGGGGTACATTCACCCCTCCACTTT. Translated, it gives CASSETGVHSPLHF.

This clonotype came up many times. The rearrangement uses TRBV5-1 and TRBJ1-1; D remains unclear. V was clipped by 0 bases and J by 1 base, with 10 bases between them. CDR1 and CDR2 from the germline V gene are SGHRS and YFSETQ. CDR3 length equals 15 residues. The CDR3 protein is CASSLALVRNTEAFF. CDR3 bases: TGCGCCAGCAGCTTGGCCTTGGTCCGGAACACTGAAGCTTTCTTT.

This chain joins TRBV7-9 and TRBJ2-2; D uncertain. The CDR3 is made up of 12 amino acids. The germline CDR1 and CDR2 sequences are SEHNR and FQNEAQ (reference sequence). V was shortened by 6 bases and J by 4 bases, with 6 bases between the two germline ends. The CDR3 sequence: CASRSSTGELFF. CDR3 nucleotides: TGTGCCAGCAGGAGCAGCACCGGGGAGCTGTTTTTT.

This clonotype was seen only a few times. The CDR3 loop is CSARDMGDQPQHF. Here the CDR3 DNA reads TGCAGTGCTAGAGATATGGGGGACCAGCCCCAGCATTTT. The V call is TRBV20-1, the J call TRBJ1-5, with a possible D match to TRBD1 (5 bases). V lost 0 bases and J lost 7, with 10 bases in between. In germline, CDR1 is DFQATT, CDR2 SNEGSKA (reference sequence). The CDR3 has 13 residues.

The chain joins TRBV24-1 to TRBJ1-1; 7 nucleotides match TRBD1. V trimming: 7 bases; J trimming: 5 bases; junction bases outside the gene matches: 12. This CDR3 spans 15 amino acids. CDR1 is KGHDR and CDR2 is SFDVKD in the germline V gene. In nucleotides, the CDR3 is TGTGCCACCAGAGGACAGGCGAAACTGGGGACTGAAGCTTTCTTT. Residues: CATRGQAKLGTEAFF.

This clonotype was found many times. This chain connects TRBV15 to TRBJ2-5, with no clear D. Germline V gives CDR1 LNHNV, CDR2 YYDKDF (reference sequence). CDR3 length equals 13 residues. The ends were cut back, 1 base at V and 2 bases at J, with 5 bases in the middle. CDR3 bases: TGTGCCACCAGCAGAGGGGTTCAAGAGACCCAGTACTTC. This encodes CATSRGVQETQYF.

The J gene is TRBJ1-1, the V gene TRBV19, with D uncertain. The CDR3 sequence is 15 residues long. The V gene's germline CDR1 is LNHDA and CDR2 SQIVND (reference sequence). Trimming cost V 5 bases and J 5 bases, with 18 bases left between them. CDR3 DNA: TGTGCCAGTAGTCCGTACTCTAATTCTGGGACTGAAGCTTTCTTT. It encodes CASSPYSNSGTEAFF.

The genes are TRBV2 and TRBJ2-1, with 11 bases identical to TRBD1. In germline, CDR1 is SNHLY, CDR2 FYNNEI. V lost 3 bases, J lost 7 bases, and 5 bases stayed unmatched. The CDR3 extends over 15 amino acids. Written as DNA, the CDR3 is TGTGCCAGCAGTGATGGACAGGGGGCGAGAAATGAGCAGTTCTTC. Amino acid sequence: CASSDGQGARNEQFF.